This T cell receptor beta chain was identified during a study of molecular identifiers for immune sequencing clone quantification. The CDR3 runs to 17 residues. Germline loops: CDR1 LNHDA, CDR2 SQIVND (reference sequence). Germline trimming cut 0 bases from V and 7 bases from J; bases unmatched to any gene: 8. General study results and limits: Whereas clones above 20 RNA copies held under 1% of naive-cell molecules, they held over 97% of effector molecules. Spiked Jurkat TCR RNA from one cell was reportedly detectable among over 800,000 naive cells.

TCRdb processed the PCR reads anew with MiXCR; each CDR3 protein has one entry. This sample has approximately 550,000 distinct CDR3 sequences, with around 21% found just once. As for this clonotype: Its antigen remains unidentified.

The source is a human donor in good health. Some libraries in this study had Jurkat cell RNA spiked in. The sample was naive CD8+ T cells from blood, with Jurkat cell RNA spiked in. Subset reported: FACS-sorted CD8+CD4-CCR7+CD45RA+ naive T cells. The V gene is TRBV19, the J gene TRBJ2-2, with TRBD2 identical over 10 bases. The CDR3 coding sequence is TGTGCCAGTAGTATAGAGCAACTAGCGGGAACGGGCGGGGAGCTGTTTTTT. The encoded protein is CASSIEQLAGTGGELFF.